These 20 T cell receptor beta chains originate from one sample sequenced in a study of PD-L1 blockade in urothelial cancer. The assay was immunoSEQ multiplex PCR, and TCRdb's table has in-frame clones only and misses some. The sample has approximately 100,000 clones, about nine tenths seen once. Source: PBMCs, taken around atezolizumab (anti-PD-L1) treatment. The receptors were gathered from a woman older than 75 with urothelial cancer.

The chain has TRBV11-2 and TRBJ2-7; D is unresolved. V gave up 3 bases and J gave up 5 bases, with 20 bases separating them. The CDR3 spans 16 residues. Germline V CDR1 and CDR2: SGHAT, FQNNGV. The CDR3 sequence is CASSLLSDRVPHEQYF. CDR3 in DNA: TGTGCCAGCAGCTTGCTATCTGATCGGGTGCCACACGAGCAGTACTTC.

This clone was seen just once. DNA of the CDR3: TGTGCCACGTCGTGGGGGGGCGCAAGATCGGAACAGCCCCAGCATTTT. Translation: CATSWGGARSEQPQHF. The rearrangement joins TRBV19 to TRBJ1-5, with D possibly TRBD1 on 6 matching bases. The CDR3 is 16 amino acids. Germline CDR1 reads LNHDA; CDR2 reads SQIVND (reference sequence). Trimming took off 10 bases at V and 7 bases at J, with 26 bases between the two ends.

CDR3 DNA sequence: TGTGCCAGCAGCCCCCCGGTTTTACAGGGTTCATTCGAATCCTACGAGCAGTACTTC. Translation: CASSPPVLQGSFESYEQYF. The chain recombines TRBV5-4 with TRBJ2-7; possibly TRBD1 for D (6 bases). CDR1 is SGHNT and CDR2 is YYREEE in the germline V gene (reference sequence). CDR3 length: 19 residues. V lost 4 bases to trimming and J lost 1 base, with 27 bases between them.

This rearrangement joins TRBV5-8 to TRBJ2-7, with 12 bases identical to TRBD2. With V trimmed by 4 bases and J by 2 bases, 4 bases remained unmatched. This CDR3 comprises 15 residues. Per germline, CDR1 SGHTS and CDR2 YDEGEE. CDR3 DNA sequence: TGTGCCAGCAGCCGACTAGCGGGAGCCCCCTACGAGCAGTACTTC. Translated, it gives CASSRLAGAPYEQYF.

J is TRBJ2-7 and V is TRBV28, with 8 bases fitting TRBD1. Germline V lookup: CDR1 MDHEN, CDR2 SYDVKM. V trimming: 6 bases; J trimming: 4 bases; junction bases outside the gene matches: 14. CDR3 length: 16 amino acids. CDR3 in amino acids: CASRRSGTGERYEQYF. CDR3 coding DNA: TGTGCCAGCAGGCGCTCCGGGACAGGAGAGCGTTACGAGCAGTACTTC.

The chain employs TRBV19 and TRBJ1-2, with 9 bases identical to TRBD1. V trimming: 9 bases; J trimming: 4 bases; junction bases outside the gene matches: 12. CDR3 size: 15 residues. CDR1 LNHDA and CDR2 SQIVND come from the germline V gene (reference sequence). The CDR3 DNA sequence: TGTGCCAGCTGGGAACCCGGGACAGGGAGCTATGGCTACACCTTC. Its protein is CASWEPGTGSYGYTF.

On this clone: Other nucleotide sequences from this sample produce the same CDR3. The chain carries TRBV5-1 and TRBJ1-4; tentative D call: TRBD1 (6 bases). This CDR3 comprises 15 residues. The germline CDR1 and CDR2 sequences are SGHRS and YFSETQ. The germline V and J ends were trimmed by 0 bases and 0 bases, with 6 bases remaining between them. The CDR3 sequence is CASSLAGATNEKLFF. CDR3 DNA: TGCGCCAGCAGCTTGGCAGGGGCAACTAATGAAAAACTGTTTTTT.

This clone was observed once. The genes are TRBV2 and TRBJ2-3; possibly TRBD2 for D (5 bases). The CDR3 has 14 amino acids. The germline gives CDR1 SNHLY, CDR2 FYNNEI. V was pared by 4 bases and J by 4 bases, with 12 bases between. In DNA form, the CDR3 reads TGTGCCAGCAGTGCAGTCAGCGGCTCAGATACGCAGTATTTT. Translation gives CASSAVSGSDTQYF. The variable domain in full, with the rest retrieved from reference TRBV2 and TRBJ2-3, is EPEVTQTPSHQVTQMGQEVILRCVPISNHLYFYWYRQILGQKVEFLVSFYNNEISEKSEIFDDQFSVERPDGSNFTLKIRSTKLEDSAMYFCASSAVSGSDTQYFGPGTRLTVL.

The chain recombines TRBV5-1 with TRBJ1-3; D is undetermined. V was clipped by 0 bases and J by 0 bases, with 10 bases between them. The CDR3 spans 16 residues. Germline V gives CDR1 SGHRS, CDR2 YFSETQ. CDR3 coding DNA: TGCGCCAGCAGCTTGGATCGGAGAAACTCTGGAAACACCATATATTTT. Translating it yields CASSLDRRNSGNTIYF.

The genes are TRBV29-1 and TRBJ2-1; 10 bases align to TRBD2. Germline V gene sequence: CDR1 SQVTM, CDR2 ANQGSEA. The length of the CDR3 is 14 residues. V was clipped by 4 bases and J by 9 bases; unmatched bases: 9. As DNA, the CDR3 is TGCAGCGTTGTGTCTAGCGGGAGAAGTCGTGAGCAGTTCTTC. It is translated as CSVVSSGRSREQFF.

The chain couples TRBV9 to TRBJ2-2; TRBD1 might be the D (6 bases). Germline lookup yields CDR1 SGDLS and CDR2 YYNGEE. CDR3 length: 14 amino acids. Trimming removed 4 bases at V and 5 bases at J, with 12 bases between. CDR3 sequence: CASSRDIITGELFF. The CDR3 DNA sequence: TGTGCCAGCAGCCGGGACATAATTACCGGGGAGCTGTTTTTT.

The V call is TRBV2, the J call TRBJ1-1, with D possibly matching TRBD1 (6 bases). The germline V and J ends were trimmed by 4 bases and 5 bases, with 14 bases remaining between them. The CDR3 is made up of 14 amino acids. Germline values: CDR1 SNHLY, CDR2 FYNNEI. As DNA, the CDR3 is TGTGCCAGCAGTGGAGAGAGTCAGGGGACTGAAGCTTTCTTT. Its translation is CASSGESQGTEAFF.

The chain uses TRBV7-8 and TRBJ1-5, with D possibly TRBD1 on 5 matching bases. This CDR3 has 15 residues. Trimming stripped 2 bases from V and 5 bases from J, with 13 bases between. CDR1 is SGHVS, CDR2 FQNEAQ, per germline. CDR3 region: CASSLFQGLYQPQHF. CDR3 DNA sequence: TGTGCCAGCAGCTTATTCCAGGGACTTTATCAGCCCCAGCATTTT.

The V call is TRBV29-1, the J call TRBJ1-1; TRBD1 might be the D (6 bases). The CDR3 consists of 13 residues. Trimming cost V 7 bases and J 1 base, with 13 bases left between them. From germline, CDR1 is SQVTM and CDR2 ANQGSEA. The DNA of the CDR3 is TGCAGCGGAGAAGGACAGCAGAACACTGAAGCTTTCTTT. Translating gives CSGEGQQNTEAFF.

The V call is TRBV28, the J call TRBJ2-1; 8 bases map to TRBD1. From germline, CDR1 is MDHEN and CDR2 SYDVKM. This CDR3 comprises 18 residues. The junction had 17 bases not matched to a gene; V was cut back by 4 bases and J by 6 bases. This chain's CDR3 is CASSSLPGTGRSSNEQFF. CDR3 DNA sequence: TGTGCCAGCAGTTCTCTGCCGGGGACAGGTAGATCATCCAATGAGCAGTTCTTC. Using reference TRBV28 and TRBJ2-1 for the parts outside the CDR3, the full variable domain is DVKVTQSSRYLVKRTGEKVFLECVQDMDHENMFWYRQDPGLGLRLIYFSYDVKMKEKGDIPEGYSVSREKKERFSLILESASTNQTSMYLCASSSLPGTGRSSNEQFFGPGTRLTVL.

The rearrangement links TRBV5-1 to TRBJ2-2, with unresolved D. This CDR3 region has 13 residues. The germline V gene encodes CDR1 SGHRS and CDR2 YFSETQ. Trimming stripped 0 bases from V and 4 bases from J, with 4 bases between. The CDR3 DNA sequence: TGCGCCAGCAGCTTGGCTCCCACCGGGGAGCTGTTTTTT. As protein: CASSLAPTGELFF.

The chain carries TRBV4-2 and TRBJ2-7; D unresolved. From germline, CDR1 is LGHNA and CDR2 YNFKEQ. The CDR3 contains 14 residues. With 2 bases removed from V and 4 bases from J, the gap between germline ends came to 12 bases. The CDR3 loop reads CASSQLYPVYEQYF. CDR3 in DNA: TGTGCCAGCAGCCAACTCTATCCCGTTTACGAGCAGTACTTC.

Here the CDR3 reads CASSHAGGNQPQHF. The CDR3 nucleotides are TGTGCCAGCAGCCACGCAGGGGGCAATCAGCCCCAGCATTTT. This sequence joins TRBV5-4 and TRBJ1-5; D may be TRBD1 (6 bases). In germline, CDR1 is SGHNT, CDR2 YYREEE (reference sequence). The CDR3 covers 14 residues. The V end lost 4 bases, the J end lost 2 bases, and 10 bases lay between the germline ends. The full variable domain, with the rest looked up from reference TRBV5-4 and TRBJ1-5, is ETGVTQSPTHLIKTRGQQVTLRCSSQSGHNTVSWYQQALGQGPQFIFQYYREEENGRGNFPPRFSGLQFPNYSSELNVNALELDDSALYLCASSHAGGNQPQHFGDGTRLSIL.

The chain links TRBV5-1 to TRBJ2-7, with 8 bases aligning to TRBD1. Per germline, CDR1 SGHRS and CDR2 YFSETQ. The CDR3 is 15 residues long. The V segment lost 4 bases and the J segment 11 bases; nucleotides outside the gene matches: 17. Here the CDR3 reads CASSPGTGGTRWEYF. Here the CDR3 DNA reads TGCGCCAGCAGCCCCGGGACAGGCGGGACCCGGTGGGAGTACTTC.

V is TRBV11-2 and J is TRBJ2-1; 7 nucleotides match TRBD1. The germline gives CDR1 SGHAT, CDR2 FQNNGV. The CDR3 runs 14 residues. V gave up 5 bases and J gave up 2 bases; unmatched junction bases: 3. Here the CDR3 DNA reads TGTGCCAGCAGCGACAGGGCGCCCTACAATGAGCAGTTCTTC. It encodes CASSDRAPYNEQFF.